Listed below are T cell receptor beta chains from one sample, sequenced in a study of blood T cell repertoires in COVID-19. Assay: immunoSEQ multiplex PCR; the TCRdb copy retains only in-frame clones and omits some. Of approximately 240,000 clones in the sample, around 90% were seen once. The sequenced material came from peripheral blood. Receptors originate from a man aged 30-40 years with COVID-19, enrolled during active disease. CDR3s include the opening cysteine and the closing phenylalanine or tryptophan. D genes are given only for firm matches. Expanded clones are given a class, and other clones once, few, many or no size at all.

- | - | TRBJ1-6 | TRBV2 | CASSLGADSPLHF | TGTGCCAGCAGTCTGGGGGCAGATTCACCCCTCCACTTT
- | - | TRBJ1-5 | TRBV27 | CASSLSSGNQPQHF | TGTGCCAGCAGTTTATCGTCCGGGAATCAGCCCCAGCATTTT
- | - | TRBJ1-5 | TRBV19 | CASSSPRVWSNQPQHF | TGTGCCAGTAGCTCCCCGAGAGTTTGGAGCAATCAGCCCCAGCATTTT
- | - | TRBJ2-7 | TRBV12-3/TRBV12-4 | CASTLAGNEQYF | TGTGCCAGCACCCTTGCGGGGAACGAGCAGTACTTC
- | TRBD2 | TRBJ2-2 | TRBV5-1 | CASSLVASGAGELFF | TGCGCCAGCAGCTTGGTGGCTAGCGGGGCCGGGGAGCTGTTTTTT
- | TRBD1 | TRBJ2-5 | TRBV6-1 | CASSEESTGGRKETQYF | TGTGCCAGCAGTGAAGAGTCGACAGGGGGCAGGAAAGAGACCCAGTACTTC
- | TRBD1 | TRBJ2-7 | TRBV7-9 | CASSSYRDRYEQYF | TGTGCCAGCAGCTCCTACCGGGACAGATACGAGCAGTACTTC
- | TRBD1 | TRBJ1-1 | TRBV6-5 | CASRGTGDVTEAFF | TGTGCCAGCCGGGGAACAGGGGACGTCACTGAAGCTTTCTTT
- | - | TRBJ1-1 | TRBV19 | CASSIAHSTEAFF | TGTGCCAGTAGTATAGCTCACTCCACTGAAGCTTTCTTT
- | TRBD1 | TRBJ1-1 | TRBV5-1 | CASSGRGRNTEAFF | TGCGCCAGCAGCGGCAGGGGGCGGAACACTGAAGCTTTCTTT
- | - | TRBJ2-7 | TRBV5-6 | CASSLEVHEQYF | TGTGCCAGCAGCCTTGAGGTCCACGAGCAGTACTTC
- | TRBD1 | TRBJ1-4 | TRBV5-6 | CASSASGTGIEKLFF | TGTGCCAGCAGTGCCTCCGGGACAGGCATTGAAAAACTGTTTTTT
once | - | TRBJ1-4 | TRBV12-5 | CASGLAREKLFF | TGTGCTAGTGGTTTGGCCCGGGAAAAACTGTTTTTT
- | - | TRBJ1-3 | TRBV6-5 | CASSGGNTIYF | TGTGCCAGCTCGGGTGGAAACACCATATATTTT
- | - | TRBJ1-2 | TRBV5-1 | CASSLISAGEGYTF | TGCGCCAGCAGCTTGATTTCAGCTGGGGAGGGCTACACCTTC
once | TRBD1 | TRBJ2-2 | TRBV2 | CASSERDRAVGELFF | TGTGCCAGCAGTGAGAGGGACAGGGCGGTCGGGGAGCTGTTTTTT
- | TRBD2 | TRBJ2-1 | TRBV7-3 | CASSPLVGGEEEQFF | TGTGCCAGCAGCCCCTTAGTGGGGGGGGAGGAAGAGCAGTTCTTC
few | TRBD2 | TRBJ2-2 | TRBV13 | CASSLGLAANTGELFF | TGTGCCAGCAGCTTAGGTCTAGCGGCGAACACCGGGGAGCTGTTTTTT
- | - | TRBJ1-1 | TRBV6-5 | CASSYDRMNTEAFF | TGTGCCAGCAGTTACGACAGAATGAACACTGAAGCTTTCTTT
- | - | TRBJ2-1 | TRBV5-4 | CASSLGQGWNEQFF | TGTGCCAGCAGCTTGGGGCAGGGTTGGAATGAGCAGTTCTTC
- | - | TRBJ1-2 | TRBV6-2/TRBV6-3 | CASSPGTAGTF | TGTGCCAGCAGTCCAGGGACTGCCGGCACCTTC
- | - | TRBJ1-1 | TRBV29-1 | CSVVRRTNTEAFF | TGCAGCGTTGTACGTCGGACTAACACTGAAGCTTTCTTT
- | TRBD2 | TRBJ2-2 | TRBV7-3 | CASSAGGVPGELFF | TGTGCCAGCAGCGCGGGGGGAGTCCCCGGGGAGCTGTTTTTT
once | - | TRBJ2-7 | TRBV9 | CASSARTPGPYEQYF | TGTGCCAGCAGCGCCAGGACACCGGGTCCCTACGAGCAGTACTTC
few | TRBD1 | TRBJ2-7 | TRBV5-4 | CASSLTGGPLVKYF | TGTGCCAGCAGCTTAACAGGGGGCCCGTTGGTGAAGTACTTC
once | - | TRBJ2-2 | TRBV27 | CASSYRVLGELFF | TGTGCCAGCAGTTACAGGGTGTTAGGGGAGCTGTTTTTT
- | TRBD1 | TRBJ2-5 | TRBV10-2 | CASSALDRGWETQYF | TGCGCCAGCAGTGCCCTGGACAGGGGATGGGAGACCCAGTACTTC
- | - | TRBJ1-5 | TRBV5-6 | CASSWAGGRPQHF | TGTGCCAGCAGCTGGGCGGGGGGGCGGCCCCAGCATTTT
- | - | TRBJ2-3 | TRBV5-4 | CASSLTGTDTQYF | TGTGCCAGCAGCTTGACAGGGACAGATACGCAGTATTTT
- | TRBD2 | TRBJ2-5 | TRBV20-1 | CSASPVRLAGGRETQYF | TGCAGTGCTAGTCCGGTTAGACTAGCGGGGGGGAGAGAGACCCAGTACTTC
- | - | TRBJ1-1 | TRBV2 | CASSDQIGGTDTEAFF | TGTGCCAGCAGTGACCAAATCGGGGGGACGGACACTGAAGCTTTCTTT
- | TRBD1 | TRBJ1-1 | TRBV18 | CASSPPDRVGTEAFF | TGTGCCAGCTCACCACCGGACAGGGTGGGAACTGAAGCTTTCTTT
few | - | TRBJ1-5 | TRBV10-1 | CASSEVRGEQPQHF | TGCGCCAGCAGTGAGGTCAGGGGAGAACAGCCCCAGCATTTT
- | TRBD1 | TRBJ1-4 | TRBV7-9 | CASSLTGVNEKLFF | TGTGCCAGCAGCTTAACAGGGGTTAATGAAAAACTGTTTTTT
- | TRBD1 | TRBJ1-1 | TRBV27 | CASSATGWNTEAFF | TGTGCCAGCAGTGCGACAGGGTGGAACACTGAAGCTTTCTTT
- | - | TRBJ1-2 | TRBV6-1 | CASSESIAATF | TGTGCCAGCAGTGAATCAATCGCGGCTACCTTC
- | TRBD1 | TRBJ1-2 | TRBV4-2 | CASSPWTGDAPYGYTF | TGTGCCAGCAGCCCCTGGACAGGGGATGCCCCTTATGGCTACACCTTC
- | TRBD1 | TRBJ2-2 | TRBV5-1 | CASSQDRGPTGELFF | TGCGCCAGCAGCCAGGACAGGGGACCCACCGGGGAGCTGTTTTTT
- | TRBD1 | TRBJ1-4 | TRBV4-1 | CASSQEYGTGVQKLFF | TGCGCCAGCAGCCAAGAGTACGGGACAGGGGTGCAAAAACTGTTTTTT
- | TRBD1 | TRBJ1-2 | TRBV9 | CASRNSGTGGGNYGYTF | TGTGCCAGCAGGAATTCCGGGACAGGGGGCGGGAACTATGGCTACACCTTC
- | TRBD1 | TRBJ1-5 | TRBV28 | CASRGQVSSNQPQHF | TGTGCCAGCCGGGGACAGGTTTCTAGCAATCAGCCCCAGCATTTT
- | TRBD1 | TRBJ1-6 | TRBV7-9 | CASSLPGGYSPLHF | TGTGCCAGCAGCTTACCAGGGGGGTATTCACCCCTCCACTTT
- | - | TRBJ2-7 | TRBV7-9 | CASSLMQGSSYEQYF | TGTGCCAGCAGCTTAATGCAGGGTAGCTCCTACGAGCAGTACTTC
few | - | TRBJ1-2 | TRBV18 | CASSVDTYANYGYTF | TGTGCCAGCTCAGTGGACACCTATGCTAACTATGGCTACACCTTC
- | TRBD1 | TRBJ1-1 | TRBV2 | CASSIYGTVVTEAFF | TGTGCCAGCAGCATCTACGGGACAGTGGTAACTGAAGCTTTCTTT
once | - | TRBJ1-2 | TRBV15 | CATSRDGGYTF | TGTGCCACCAGCAGAGACGGGGGCTACACCTTC
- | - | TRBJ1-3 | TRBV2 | CASSQRGGGNTIYF | TGTGCCAGCAGCCAAAGGGGAGGGGGAAACACCATATATTTT
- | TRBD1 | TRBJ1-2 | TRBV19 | CASSRGNYGYTF | TGTGCCAGCTCCAGGGGGAACTATGGCTACACCTTC
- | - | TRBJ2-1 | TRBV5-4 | CASSWTRGASNEQFF | TGTGCCAGCAGCTGGACTCGCGGGGCCTCCAATGAGCAGTTCTTC
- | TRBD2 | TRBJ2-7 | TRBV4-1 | CASSEVAGYEQYF | TGCGCCAGCAGCGAGGTAGCGGGGTACGAGCAGTACTTC
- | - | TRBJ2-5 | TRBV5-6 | CASSPLLSQETQYF | TGTGCCAGCAGCCCTCTACTGTCCCAAGAGACCCAGTACTTC
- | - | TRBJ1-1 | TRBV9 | CASSPGIQNTEAFF | TGTGCCAGCAGCCCGGGGATTCAGAACACTGAAGCTTTCTTT
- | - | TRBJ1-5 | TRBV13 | CASSSEKNQPQHF | TGTGCCAGCAGCTCAGAAAAGAATCAGCCCCAGCATTTT
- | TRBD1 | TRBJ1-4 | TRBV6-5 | CASSPGTGDEKLFF | TGTGCCAGCAGCCCCGGGACAGGGGACGAAAAACTGTTTTTT
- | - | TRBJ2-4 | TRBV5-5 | CASSPDSVLAKNIQYF | TGTGCCAGCAGCCCAGACAGCGTCCTAGCCAAAAACATTCAGTACTTC
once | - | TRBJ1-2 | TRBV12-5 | CASGLSPRDNDGYTF | TGTGCTAGTGGTTTGTCGCCCAGGGACAATGATGGCTACACCTTC
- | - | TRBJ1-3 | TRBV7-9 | CASSLVEGGSGNTIYF | TGTGCCAGCAGCTTAGTGGAGGGCGGCTCTGGAAACACCATATATTTT
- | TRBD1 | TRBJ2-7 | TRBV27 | CASSSGTGGTYEQYF | TGTGCCAGCAGTTCGGGGACAGGGGGCACCTACGAGCAGTACTTC
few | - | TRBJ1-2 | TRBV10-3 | CAISVPDSYGYTF | TGTGCCATCAGTGTTCCAGACAGCTATGGCTACACCTTC
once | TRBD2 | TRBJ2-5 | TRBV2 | CASGLGLVTQETQYF | TGTGCCAGCGGACTCGGACTAGTTACCCAAGAGACCCAGTACTTC